This T cell receptor (beta chain) emerged from a study of shared clonotypes between healthy human individuals. Study observations and caveats: Blood alone was sampled, and tissue repertoires likely differ.

As regards this clone: What it binds is unknown.

The assay was carried out at the deep level. For each subset, genomic DNA was distributed in equal portions over several immunoSEQ plates. The DNA input per sorted-subset replicate PCR was roughly 0.2 ug, corresponding to 32,000 or so T cell genomes. Only in-frame clones appear in the TCRdb table, and some are missing; sequencing was by immunoSEQ multiplex PCR. The sample records about 2.3 million clones, about nine tenths being singletons. Trimming shortened V by 6 bases and J by 6 bases, and 9 bases separated the two germline ends. CDR3 length: 11 residues. From germline, CDR1 is SNHLY and CDR2 FYNNEI.

This chain joins TRBV2 and TRBJ2-7; D not resolved. This clonotype was obtained from a man aged 18 to 30 in good health. Some clones in this sample may be carry-over from other donors' samples. The sample was naive CD4+ T cells from PBMCs. Subset in this sample: CD45RA+ positively selected. The CDR3 sequence is CASRSLGEQYF. DNA for the CDR3: TGTGCCAGCAGGTCTTTAGGCGAGCAGTACTTC.